This T cell receptor (beta chain) was captured in a study of T-cell reconstitution after alpha-beta-depleted transplantation in children. Molecular barcoding with unique molecular identifiers was used for the TCRbeta library. TCRdb redid the calling of the PCR reads with MiXCR, one entry per CDR3 protein. The sample records tens of thousands of distinct CDR3 sequences, about 6.7% being singletons. This CDR3 has 12 amino acids. This clonotype came up a few times. The TCR sequence derives from a human donor who donated a stem cell graft to a child with acute lymphoblastic leukemia. V and J are TRBV21-1 and TRBJ2-7; the table assigns TRBD2, which was not confirmed against the DNA. TRBV21-1 is reported as a pseudogene. The sequences come from PBMCs from the stem cell graft donor, collected from the stem cell graft. The CDR3 sequence is CASSRGVLQQYF. The CDR3 nucleotides read TGTGCCAGCAGCAGGGGAGTACTTCAGCAGTACTTC.